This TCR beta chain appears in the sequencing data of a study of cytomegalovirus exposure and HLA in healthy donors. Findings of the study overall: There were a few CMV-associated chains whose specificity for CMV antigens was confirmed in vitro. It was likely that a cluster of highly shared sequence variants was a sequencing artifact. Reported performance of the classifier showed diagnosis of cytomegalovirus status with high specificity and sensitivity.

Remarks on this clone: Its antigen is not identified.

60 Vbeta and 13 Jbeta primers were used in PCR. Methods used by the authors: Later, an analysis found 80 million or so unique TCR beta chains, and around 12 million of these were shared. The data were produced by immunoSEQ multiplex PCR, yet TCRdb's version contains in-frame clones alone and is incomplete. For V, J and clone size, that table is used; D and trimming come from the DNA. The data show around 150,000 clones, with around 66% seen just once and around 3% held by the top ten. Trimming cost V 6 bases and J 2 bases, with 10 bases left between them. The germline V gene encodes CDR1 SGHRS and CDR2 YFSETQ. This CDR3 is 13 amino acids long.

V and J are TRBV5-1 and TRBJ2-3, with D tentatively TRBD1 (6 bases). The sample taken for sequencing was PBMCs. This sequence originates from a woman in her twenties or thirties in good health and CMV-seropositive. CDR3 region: CASTQGPTDTQYF. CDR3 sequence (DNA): TGCGCCAGCACTCAGGGGCCCACAGATACGCAGTATTTT.